These 32 T cell receptor beta chains were sequenced from one sample in a study of shared clonotypes between healthy human individuals. Method: immunoSEQ multiplex PCR; TCRdb's copy keeps in-frame clones and lacks some. Of about 490,000 clones in the sample, 79% were seen once. The material sequenced was PBMCs. The receptors shown here come from a middle-aged woman in good health. Some clones in this sample may be carry-over from other donors' samples.

Only one count was recorded for this clone. The chain combines TRBV6-5 with TRBJ1-4; the D gene is possibly TRBD1 (5 bases). The CDR3 contains 15 residues. Per germline, CDR1 MNHEY and CDR2 SVGAGI. V was trimmed by 4 bases and J by 2 bases, leaving 11 bases between them. CDR3 sequence (DNA): TGTGCCAGCAGTTCACTACAGGACACTAATGAAAAACTGTTTTTT. Translated, it gives CASSSLQDTNEKLFF.

This clone came up once. At the DNA level, this CDR3 is encoded by other sequences in the same sample as well. The chain is built from TRBV28 and TRBJ2-7; 10 bases agree with TRBD1. The CDR3 contains 14 residues. Germline CDR1 MDHEN, CDR2 SYDVKM. The V gene end was trimmed by 8 bases and the J gene end by 4 bases; junction bases not matched to a gene: 8. CDR3 coding DNA: TGTGCCAGCCACCCTCCGGGACAGGGGTACGAGCAGTACTTC. Amino acids: CASHPPGQGYEQYF.

This clone occurred a few times. The gene calls are TRBV6-5 and TRBJ2-2; 9 bases line up with TRBD2. The V and J ends lost 0 bases and 7 bases, in that order; junction bases with no gene match: 3. The CDR3 loop spans 15 amino acids. Germline values: CDR1 MNHEY, CDR2 SVGAGI. CDR3 sequence reads: CASSYSSGRHGELFF. CDR3 in DNA: TGTGCCAGCAGTTACTCGAGCGGGAGGCACGGGGAGCTGTTTTTT.

The chain carries TRBV9 and TRBJ2-1; 11 bases match TRBD2. The CDR3 contains 16 residues. Germline V gives CDR1 SGDLS, CDR2 YYNGEE. After removal of 3 bases from V and 3 bases from J, the junction contained 5 bases not matched to a gene. CDR3 DNA sequence: TGTGCCAGCAGCGAAACTAGCGGGAGTTTCTACAATGAGCAGTTCTTC. Translating it yields CASSETSGSFYNEQFF.

The J gene is TRBJ2-2, the V gene TRBV19, with 7 bases identical to TRBD2. Germline-derived CDR1 and CDR2 are LNHDA and SQIVND (reference sequence). With 8 bases clipped from V and 5 bases from J, the junction kept 17 bases outside the gene matches. The CDR3 spans 17 residues. The CDR3 coding sequence is TGTGCCAGTTTAGGGCCAAGGGGAGGGCTCGGGACCGGGGAGCTGTTTTTT. Translating gives CASLGPRGGLGTGELFF.

V and J are TRBV6-1 and TRBJ1-2; 8 nucleotides align to TRBD1. V shed 4 bases and J 6 bases; nucleotides not matched to a gene: 4. The CDR3 is 13 residues long. The V gene's germline CDR1 is MNHNS and CDR2 SASEGT. Written as DNA, the CDR3 is TGTGCCAGCAGTGTCTCACAGGGGGATGGCTACACCTTC. Its protein is CASSVSQGDGYTF.

The rearrangement links TRBV6-5 to TRBJ2-7, with D uncertain. V was shortened by 4 bases and J by 0 bases, with 16 bases between the two germline ends. CDR1 and CDR2 (germline): MNHEY, SVGAGI. This CDR3 comprises 16 residues. The CDR3 region has the DNA TGTGCCAGCAGTTTACTTTTCAGCCACAACTCCTACGAGCAGTACTTC. It yields the protein CASSLLFSHNSYEQYF.

V usage is TRBV10-3 and J usage is TRBJ2-7, with D perhaps TRBD1 or TRBD2 (5 bases each). The length of the CDR3 is 14 residues. V was shortened by 5 bases and J by 4 bases, with 15 bases between the two germline ends. The germline CDR1 and CDR2 sequences are ENHRY and SYGVKD. CDR3 sequence: CAISIRDGDYEQYF. The CDR3 bases are TGTGCCATCAGTATCCGGGACGGCGATTACGAGCAGTACTTC.

The gene calls are TRBV28 and TRBJ1-5; D not resolved. The V end was cut by 8 bases, the J end by 4 bases, with 9 bases between. Looked up from germline, CDR1 is MDHEN and CDR2 is SYDVKM. There are 12 residues in the CDR3. The CDR3 region has the DNA TGTGCCAGCCTTCCCCCTAATCAGCCCCAGCATTTT. Its protein product is CASLPPNQPQHF.

The J gene is TRBJ2-2, the V gene TRBV29-1; 7 nucleotides match TRBD1. This CDR3 spans 15 amino acids. The germline CDR1 and CDR2 sequences are SQVTM and ANQGSEA. V was pared by 7 bases and J by 0 bases, with 8 bases of the junction left unmatched. For the CDR3, the DNA is TGCAGCGCTACAGGGGTTCCTTCGAACACCGGGGAGCTGTTTTTT. Amino acid sequence: CSATGVPSNTGELFF.

V and J are TRBV14 and TRBJ2-7, with 11 bases aligning to TRBD2. With 4 bases clipped from V and 5 bases from J, the junction kept 7 bases outside the gene matches. The CDR3 length is 15 residues. Germline-derived CDR1 and CDR2 are SGHDN and FVKESK. The CDR3 loop reads CASSRLLAGVDEQYF. In nucleotides, the CDR3 is TGTGCCAGCAGCCGCCTACTAGCGGGAGTTGACGAGCAGTACTTC.

CDR3 DNA sequence: TGTGCCAGCAGCCCCAGACTAGCGGGGGAGCAGTTCTTC. This sequence encodes CASSPRLAGEQFF. The chain carries TRBV14 and TRBJ2-1; TRBD2 matches 11 bases. Looked up from germline, CDR1 is SGHDN and CDR2 is FVKESK. The J segment lost 10 bases and the V segment lost 4 bases, leaving 3 bases of the junction unmatched. The CDR3 is made up of 13 amino acids.

This chain uses TRBV4-1 with TRBJ1-2; perhaps TRBD1 as D (6 bases). The CDR3 totals 15 residues. CDR1 and CDR2 (germline): MGHRA, YSYEKL. V was clipped by 4 bases and J by 3 bases, with 15 bases between them. The CDR3, as DNA: TGCGCCAGCAGCCGCCTCGGCAGGGGCGACTATGGCTACACCTTC. It translates to CASSRLGRGDYGYTF.

V and J are TRBV7-2 and TRBJ1-2; D remains unclear. The CDR3 runs 13 residues. Per the germline V gene, CDR1 is SGHTA and CDR2 is FQGNSA. V was shortened by 1 base and J by 0 bases, with 3 bases between the two germline ends. The CDR3 nucleotides are TGTGCCAGCAGCTTAGTCACTAACTATGGCTACACCTTC. Protein: CASSLVTNYGYTF.

Written as DNA, the CDR3 is TGTGCCAGCAGCTTGGATAGCTTTGCCTACGAGCAGTACTTC. It is translated as CASSLDSFAYEQYF. The rearrangement uses TRBV7-2 and TRBJ2-7; D is undetermined. The CDR3 runs 14 residues. V was trimmed by 3 bases and J by 2 bases, leaving 11 bases between them. Looked up from germline, CDR1 is SGHTA and CDR2 is FQGNSA. The entire variable domain, with the rest obtained from reference TRBV7-2 and TRBJ2-7, is as follows: GAGVSQSPSNKVTEKGKDVELRCDPISGHTALYWYRQSLGQGLEFLIYFQGNSAPDKSGLPSDRFSAERTGGSVSTLTIQRTQQEDSAVYLCASSLDSFAYEQYFGPGTRLTVT.

Note on this clone: The junction does not match germline at one end; this may be a read error. The chain joins TRBV7-2 to TRBJ2-3; 9 nucleotides agree with TRBD1. The CDR3 is 17 amino acids. The germline V gene encodes CDR1 SGHTA and CDR2 FQGNSA. The CDR3 DNA reads as TGTGCCACCAGCGGTTGGGGACAGGGCGGTAGCACAGATACGCAGTATTTT. It codes for CATSGWGQGGSTDTQYF.

The genes are TRBV6-1 and TRBJ2-3; 7 nucleotides line up with TRBD1. The CDR3 is made up of 15 amino acids. Germline-derived CDR1 and CDR2 are MNHNS and SASEGT. V lost 2 bases, J lost 10 bases, and 12 bases stayed unmatched. The CDR3 is CASSERGTVSIAQYF. As DNA, the CDR3 is TGTGCCAGCAGTGAAAGGGGGACAGTCAGTATTGCGCAGTATTTT.

The CDR3 region is CASSLTTGTEQYF. In DNA, the CDR3 is TGTGCCAGCAGCTTAACGACAGGGACCGAGCAGTACTTC. V is TRBV5-6 and J is TRBJ2-7; 7 bases align to TRBD1. Germline V gene data show CDR1 as SGHDT and CDR2 as YYEEEE. Trimming removed 2 bases from V and 6 bases from J; junction bases left unmatched: 5. The CDR3 spans 13 residues.

The chain recombines TRBV7-9 with TRBJ2-1; D may correspond to TRBD1 or TRBD2 (6 bases each). V lost 5 bases, J lost 4 bases, and 27 bases lay in between. The CDR3 totals 19 residues. Germline V gene data show CDR1 as SEHNR and CDR2 as FQNEAQ (reference sequence). The CDR3: CASSPNPAGGRGTYNEQFF. The CDR3, as DNA: TGTGCCAGCAGCCCGAACCCAGCGGGCGGAAGGGGGACTTACAATGAGCAGTTCTTC.

V usage is TRBV9 and J usage is TRBJ2-7; 8 positions agree with TRBD1. The better agreement between TRBJ2-5 and the DNA end casts doubt on the J call. Germline V CDR1 and CDR2: SGDLS, YYNGEE. CDR3 size: 16 residues. CDR3 in DNA: TGTGCCAGCAGCCCCGCACAGGGGGATGGTCAGGAGACCCAGTACTTC. Protein product: CASSPAQGDGQETQYF.

This chain connects TRBV30 to TRBJ2-7; 9 bases align to TRBD1. This CDR3 is built from 20 residues. V gave up 0 bases and J gave up 2 bases; unmatched junction bases: 20. Germline V lookup: CDR1 GTSNPN, CDR2 SVGIG (reference sequence). CDR3 in amino acids: CAWSVLPRDRVLPFTYEQYF. The CDR3 nucleotides read TGTGCCTGGAGTGTACTACCCCGGGACAGGGTATTACCCTTTACCTACGAGCAGTACTTC. The full variable domain, rest sourced from reference TRBV30 and TRBJ2-7, is SQTIHQWPATLVQPVGSPLSLECTVEGTSNPNLYWYRQAAGRGLQLLFYSVGIGQISSEVPQNLSASRPQDRQFILSSKKLLLSDSGFYLCAWSVLPRDRVLPFTYEQYFGPGTRLTVT.

The V and J genes are TRBV4-1 and TRBJ2-1; TRBD2 aligns across 10 bases. The germline V gene has CDR1 MGHRA and CDR2 YSYEKL. Trimming at V came to 0 bases and at J to 4 bases, leaving 9 bases not matched to a gene. The CDR3 length is 18 residues. The DNA of the CDR3 is TGCGCCAGCAGCCAAGACCTCCTACGGACTAGCGGATACAATGAGCAGTTCTTC. It is translated as CASSQDLLRTSGYNEQFF.

The chain joins TRBV7-2 to TRBJ1-4; D not resolved. Trimming pared 1 base from V and 4 bases from J, leaving 16 bases between. The CDR3 covers 17 residues. CDR1 and CDR2 from the germline V gene are SGHTA and FQGNSA. CDR3 in DNA: TGTGCCAGCAGCTTAGGGGTGCGGGGTGGGGATAATGAAAAACTGTTTTTT. It specifies CASSLGVRGGDNEKLFF.

The chain joins TRBV4-2 to TRBJ2-1; TRBD2 matches 12 bases. The trim removed 0 bases at V and 3 bases at J, leaving 6 bases unmatched. The CDR3 totals 18 residues. CDR1 and CDR2 from the germline V gene are LGHNA and YNFKEQ. CDR3 sequence reads: CASSQEATSGGYYNEQFF. CDR3 DNA: TGTGCCAGCAGCCAAGAGGCGACTAGCGGGGGATACTACAATGAGCAGTTCTTC.

The chain recombines TRBV11-2 with TRBJ2-5, with 8 positions matching TRBD2. There are 14 residues in the CDR3. Germline loops: CDR1 SGHAT, CDR2 FQNNGV. Losses at the gene ends were 7 bases for V and 2 bases for J; bases not matched to a gene: 6. CDR3 coding DNA: TGTGCCAGCAATAGGCTAGCGGGTCAAGAGACCCAGTACTTC. This encodes CASNRLAGQETQYF.

There are a few counts of this clone. V is TRBV2 and J is TRBJ2-1; TRBD2 agrees at 9 bases. Germline values: CDR1 SNHLY, CDR2 FYNNEI. Losses at the gene ends were 6 bases for V and 8 bases for J; bases not matched to a gene: 11. This CDR3 comprises 15 residues. The CDR3 DNA sequence: TGTGCCAGCAGCCCAGGGACTAGCCGGCCCGATGAGCAGTTCTTC. Protein product: CASSPGTSRPDEQFF.

The chain links TRBV28 to TRBJ2-7, with TRBD1 matching 8 bases. Germline values: CDR1 MDHEN, CDR2 SYDVKM. Unmatched junction bases numbered 8, after V lost 3 bases and J lost 1 base. The CDR3 runs to 16 residues. In nucleotides, the CDR3 is TGTGCCAGCAGTTTTACCCTCAGGGGGCTTTCCTACGAGCAGTACTTC. Protein product: CASSFTLRGLSYEQYF.

This clone has just a few counts. The V call is TRBV5-4, the J call TRBJ2-3, with TRBD2 matching over 10 bases. This CDR3 has 16 residues. V trimming: 2 bases; J trimming: 2 bases; junction bases outside the gene matches: 5. Germline V gives CDR1 SGHNT, CDR2 YYREEE (reference sequence). The CDR3 spells CASSLTAGGNTDTQYF. CDR3 coding DNA: TGTGCCAGCAGCTTAACAGCGGGAGGGAACACAGATACGCAGTATTTT.

Of note for this clone: A far larger clone is just one base off, so this is likely a read error. Other DNA variants within this sample encode the same CDR3. The gene calls are TRBV2 and TRBJ1-1; 9 bases align to TRBD1. This CDR3 region has 17 residues. The germline V gene encodes CDR1 SNHLY and CDR2 FYNNEI. The CDR3 DNA is TGTGCCAGCAGTGGTTGGGACAGGGTTACGGTGAACACTGAAGCCTTCTTT. This sequence encodes CASSGWDRVTVNTEAFF.

This chain joins TRBV6-6 and TRBJ2-7; the match to TRBD1 covers 8 bases. This CDR3 spans 15 amino acids. J was trimmed by 2 bases and V by 2 bases; bases with no gene match: 5. Looked up from germline, CDR1 is MNHNY and CDR2 is SVGAGI (reference sequence). The CDR3: CASSYAVQGAYEQYF. CDR3 nucleotides: TGTGCCAGCAGTTACGCAGTACAGGGGGCCTACGAGCAGTACTTC.

The chain employs TRBV21-1 and TRBJ2-1; the table's D call of TRBD2 was not tested on the DNA. TRBV21-1 is given as a pseudogene. This CDR3 is built from 20 residues. CDR3 in amino acids: CASSKAVIRGGESSYNEQFF. The CDR3 DNA sequence: TGTGCCAGCAGCAAAGCGGTTATTCGGGGGGGCGAAAGCTCCTACAATGAGCAGTTCTTC.

The CDR3 DNA sequence: TGTGCCAGCAGTTTCCAGACTCTCGGGGCTAATGAAAAACTGTTTTTT. Protein sequence: CASSFQTLGANEKLFF. This chain uses TRBV6-5 with TRBJ1-4; no definite D call. Trimming stripped 4 bases from V and 3 bases from J, with 15 bases between. CDR3 length: 16 amino acids. The germline gives CDR1 MNHEY, CDR2 SVGAGI.